This record concerns one TCR beta chain sequence. These data belong to a study of blood T cell repertoires in COVID-19. Study-level background: Acute and convalescent COVID-19 samples came from the United States, Italy and Spain. The cDNA or gDNA used as material had been derived from T cells, B-cell-depleted T cells, or PBMCs.

V was pared by 2 bases and J by 6 bases, with 7 bases of the junction left unmatched. Germline assignment: CDR1 SEHNR and CDR2 FQNEAQ (reference sequence). The CDR3 is 15 residues long. Original methodology: Scientists estimated how many nucleated cells there were by amplifying reference gene primers. The table came from immunoSEQ multiplex PCR; TCRdb's copy has only in-frame clones and leaves some out. V, J and clone size are taken as reported in that table, and D and trimming were inferred from the DNA itself. This sample yields 95,000 to 150,000 clones, of which 70% to 90% are seen a single time; less than 2% belongs to the top ten.

The receptor comes from a human donor in a cohort sampled during active COVID-19. The V gene is TRBV7-9, the J gene TRBJ2-1, with 7 bases fitting TRBD2. The sequencing sample was made of peripheral blood. In DNA form, the CDR3 reads TGTGCCAGCAGCTTAACGGGACTAACAGCCAATGAGCAGTTCTTC. Amino acids: CASSLTGLTANEQFF.